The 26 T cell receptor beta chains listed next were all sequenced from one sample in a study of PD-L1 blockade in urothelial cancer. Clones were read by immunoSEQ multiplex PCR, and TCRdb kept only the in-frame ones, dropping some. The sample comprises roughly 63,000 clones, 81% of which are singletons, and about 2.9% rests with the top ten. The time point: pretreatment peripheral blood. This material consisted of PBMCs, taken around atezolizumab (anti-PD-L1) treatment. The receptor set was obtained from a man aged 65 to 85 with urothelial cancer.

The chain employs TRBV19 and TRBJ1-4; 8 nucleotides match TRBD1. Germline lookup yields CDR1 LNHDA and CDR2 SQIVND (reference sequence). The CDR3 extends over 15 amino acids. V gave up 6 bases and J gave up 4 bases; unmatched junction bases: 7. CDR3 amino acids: CASRDPDRGNEKLFF. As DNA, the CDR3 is TGTGCCAGTAGGGACCCCGACAGGGGTAATGAAAAACTGTTTTTT.

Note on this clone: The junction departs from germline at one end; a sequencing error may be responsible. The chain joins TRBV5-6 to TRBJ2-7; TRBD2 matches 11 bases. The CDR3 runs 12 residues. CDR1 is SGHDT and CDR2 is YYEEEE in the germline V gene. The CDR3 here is CASSLPTSGALF. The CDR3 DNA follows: TGTGCCAGCAGCCTTCCGACTAGCGGGGCGCTCTTC.

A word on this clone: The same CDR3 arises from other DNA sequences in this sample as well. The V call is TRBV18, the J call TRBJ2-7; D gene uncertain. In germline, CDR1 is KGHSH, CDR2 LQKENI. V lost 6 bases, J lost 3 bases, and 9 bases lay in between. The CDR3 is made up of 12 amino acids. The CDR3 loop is CASSPSSYEQYF. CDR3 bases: TGTGCCAGCTCCCCCTCCAGCTACGAGCAGTACTTC.

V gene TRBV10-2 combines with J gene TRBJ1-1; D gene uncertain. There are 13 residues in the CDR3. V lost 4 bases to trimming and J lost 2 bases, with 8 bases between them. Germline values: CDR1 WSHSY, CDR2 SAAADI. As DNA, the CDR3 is TGCGCCAGCAGTGGCACAAGTAACACTGAAGCTTTCTTT. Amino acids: CASSGTSNTEAFF.

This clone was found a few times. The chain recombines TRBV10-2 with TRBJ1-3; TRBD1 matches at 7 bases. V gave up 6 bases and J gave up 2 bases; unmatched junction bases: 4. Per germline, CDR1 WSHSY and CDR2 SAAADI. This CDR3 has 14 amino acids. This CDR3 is CASSEQGTGNTIYF. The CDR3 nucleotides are TGCGCCAGCAGCGAACAGGGGACTGGAAACACCATATATTTT.

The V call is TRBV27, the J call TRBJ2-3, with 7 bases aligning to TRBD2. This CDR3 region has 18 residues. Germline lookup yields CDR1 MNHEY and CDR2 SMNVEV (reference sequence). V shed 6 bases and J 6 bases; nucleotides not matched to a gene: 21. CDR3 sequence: CASRSSGKAGQAWDTQYF. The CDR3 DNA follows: TGTGCCAGCAGATCTAGCGGAAAAGCTGGGCAAGCATGGGATACGCAGTATTTT.

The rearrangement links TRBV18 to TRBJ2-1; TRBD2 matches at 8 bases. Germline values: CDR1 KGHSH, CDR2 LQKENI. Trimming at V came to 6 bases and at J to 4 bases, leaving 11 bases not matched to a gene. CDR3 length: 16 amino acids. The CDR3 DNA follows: TGTGCCAGCTCTGTACTAGCGGTAGTCCTTTACAATGAGCAGTTCTTC. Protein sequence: CASSVLAVVLYNEQFF.

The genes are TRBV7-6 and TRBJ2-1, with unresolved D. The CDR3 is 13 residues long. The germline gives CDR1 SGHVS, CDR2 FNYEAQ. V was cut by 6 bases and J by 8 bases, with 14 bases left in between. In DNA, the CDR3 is TGTGCCAGCAGTCTGTCCGGCAGCGATGAGCAGTTCTTC. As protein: CASSLSGSDEQFF.

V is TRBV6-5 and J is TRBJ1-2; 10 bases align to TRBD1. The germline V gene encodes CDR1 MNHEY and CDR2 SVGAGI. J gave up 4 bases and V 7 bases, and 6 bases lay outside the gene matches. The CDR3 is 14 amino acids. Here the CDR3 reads CASTSGTGVYGYTF. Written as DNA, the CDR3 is TGTGCCAGCACTTCCGGGACAGGGGTCTATGGCTACACCTTC.

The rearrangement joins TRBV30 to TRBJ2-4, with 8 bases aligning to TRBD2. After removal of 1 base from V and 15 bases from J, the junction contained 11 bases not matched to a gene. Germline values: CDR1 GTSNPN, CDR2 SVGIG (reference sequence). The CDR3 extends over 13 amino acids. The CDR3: CAWSAGGINSLYF. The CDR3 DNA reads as TGTGCCTGGAGTGCGGGAGGGATTAACAGTTTGTACTTC.

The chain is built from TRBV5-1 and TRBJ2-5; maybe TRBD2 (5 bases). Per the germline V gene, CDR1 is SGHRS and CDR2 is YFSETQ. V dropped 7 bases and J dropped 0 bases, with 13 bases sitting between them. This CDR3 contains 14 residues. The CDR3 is CASEPSGNQETQYF. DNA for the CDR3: TGCGCCAGCGAACCCAGCGGCAACCAAGAGACCCAGTACTTC.

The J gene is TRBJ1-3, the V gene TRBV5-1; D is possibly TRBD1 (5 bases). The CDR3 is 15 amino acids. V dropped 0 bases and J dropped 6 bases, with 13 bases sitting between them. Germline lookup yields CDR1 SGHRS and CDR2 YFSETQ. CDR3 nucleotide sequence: TGCGCCAGCAGCTTGGAGGCAGGGAGGACAAACACCATATATTTT. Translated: CASSLEAGRTNTIYF. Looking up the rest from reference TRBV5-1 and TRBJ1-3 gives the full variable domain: KAGVTQTPRYLIKTRGQQVTLSCSPISGHRSVSWYQQTPGQGLQFLFEYFSETQRNKGNFPGRFSGRQFSNSRSEMNVSTLELGDSALYLCASSLEAGRTNTIYFGEGSWLTVV.

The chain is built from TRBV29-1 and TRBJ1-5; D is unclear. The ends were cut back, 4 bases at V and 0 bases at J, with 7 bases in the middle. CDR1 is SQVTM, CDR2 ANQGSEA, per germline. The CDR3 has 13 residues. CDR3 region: CSVAGDSNQPQHF. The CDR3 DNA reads TGCAGCGTTGCAGGTGATAGCAATCAGCCCCAGCATTTT.

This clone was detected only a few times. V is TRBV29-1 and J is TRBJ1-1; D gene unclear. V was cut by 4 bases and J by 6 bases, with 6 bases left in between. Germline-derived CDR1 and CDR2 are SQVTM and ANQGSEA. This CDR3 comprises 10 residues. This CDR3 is CSVVSPEAFF. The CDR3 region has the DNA TGCAGCGTTGTGTCTCCTGAAGCTTTCTTT. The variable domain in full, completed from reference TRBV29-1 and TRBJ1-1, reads SAVISQKPSRDICQRGTSLTIQCQVDSQVTMMFWYRQQPGQSLTLIATANQGSEATYESGFVIDKFPISRPNLTFSTLTVSNMSPEDSSIYLCSVVSPEAFFGQGTRLTVV.

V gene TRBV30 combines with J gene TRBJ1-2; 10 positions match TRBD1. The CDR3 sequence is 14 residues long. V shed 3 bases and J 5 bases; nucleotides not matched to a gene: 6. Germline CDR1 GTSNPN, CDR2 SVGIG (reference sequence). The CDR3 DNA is TGTGCCTGGAGACGGGACAGGGGAGTTTATGGCTACACCTTC. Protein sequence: CAWRRDRGVYGYTF.

The CDR3 reads CASSWTGGAGGSNQPQHF. The DNA for the CDR3 is TGTGCCAGCAGCTGGACAGGGGGCGCAGGGGGGAGCAATCAGCCCCAGCATTTT. The V call is TRBV5-7, the J call TRBJ1-5, with TRBD1 matching 11 bases. TRBV5-7 is annotated as an ORF whose role is uncertain. The V and J ends lost 3 bases and 1 base, in that order; junction bases with no gene match: 9. The CDR3 sequence is 18 residues long.

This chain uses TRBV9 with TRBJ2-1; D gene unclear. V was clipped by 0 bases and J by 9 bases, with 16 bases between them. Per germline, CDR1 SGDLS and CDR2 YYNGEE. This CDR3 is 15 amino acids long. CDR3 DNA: TGTGCCAGCAGCGTAGCTGGTCTAAATAACGGTGAGCAGTTCTTC. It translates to CASSVAGLNNGEQFF.

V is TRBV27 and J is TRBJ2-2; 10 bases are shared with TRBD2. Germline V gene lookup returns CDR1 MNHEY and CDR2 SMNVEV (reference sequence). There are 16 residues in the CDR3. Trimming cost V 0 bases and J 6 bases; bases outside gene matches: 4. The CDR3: CASSLSGLAGAGELFF. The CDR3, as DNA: TGTGCCAGCAGTTTATCGGGGCTAGCGGGAGCCGGGGAGCTGTTTTTT.

Here the CDR3 DNA reads TGCGCCAGCAGCCCAAAGACAGGTCAAGAGACCCAGTACTTC. Its protein product is CASSPKTGQETQYF. The genes are TRBV5-1 and TRBJ2-5; possible D gene TRBD1, 6 bases. V was shortened by 4 bases and J by 2 bases, with 12 bases between the two germline ends. The CDR3 contains 14 residues. Germline lookup yields CDR1 SGHRS and CDR2 YFSETQ.

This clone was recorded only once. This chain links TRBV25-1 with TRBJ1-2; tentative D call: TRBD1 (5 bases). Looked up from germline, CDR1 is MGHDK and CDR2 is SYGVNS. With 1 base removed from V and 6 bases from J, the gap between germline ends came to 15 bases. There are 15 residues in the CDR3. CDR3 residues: CASSESRWARDGYTF. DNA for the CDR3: TGTGCCAGCAGTGAATCTAGGTGGGCCAGGGATGGCTACACCTTC.

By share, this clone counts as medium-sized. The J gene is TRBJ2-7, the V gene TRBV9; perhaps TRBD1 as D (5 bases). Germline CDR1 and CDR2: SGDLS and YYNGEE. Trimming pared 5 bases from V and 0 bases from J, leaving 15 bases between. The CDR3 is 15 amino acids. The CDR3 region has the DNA TGTGCCAGCAGTTCCACAGGAGCGCCCTCCTACGAGCAGTACTTC. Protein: CASSSTGAPSYEQYF.

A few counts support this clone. CDR3 sequence: CASSPGTTYEQFF. DNA of the CDR3: TGTGCCAGCAGCCCAGGGACTACATATGAGCAGTTCTTC. The chain has TRBV11-2 and TRBJ2-1; 7 bases match TRBD2. Germline-derived CDR1 and CDR2 are SGHAT and FQNNGV. This CDR3 comprises 13 residues. V was pared by 5 bases and J by 8 bases, with 6 bases of the junction left unmatched.

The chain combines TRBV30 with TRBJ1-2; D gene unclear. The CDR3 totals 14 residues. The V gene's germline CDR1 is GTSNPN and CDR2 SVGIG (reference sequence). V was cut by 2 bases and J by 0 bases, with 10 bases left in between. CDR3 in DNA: TGTGCCTGGAGTCCGGGAACTACTAACTATGGCTACACCTTC. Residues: CAWSPGTTNYGYTF. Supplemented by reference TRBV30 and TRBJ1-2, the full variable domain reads SQTIHQWPATLVQPVGSPLSLECTVEGTSNPNLYWYRQAAGRGLQLLFYSVGIGQISSEVPQNLSASRPQDRQFILSSKKLLLSDSGFYLCAWSPGTTNYGYTFGSGTRLTVV.

The CDR3 reads CASSEVRGQGYEQYF. DNA for the CDR3: TGTGCCAGCAGTGAAGTCAGGGGACAGGGTTACGAGCAGTACTTC. This chain connects TRBV2 to TRBJ2-7; 9 bases fit TRBD1. Losses at the gene ends were 1 base for V and 4 bases for J; bases not matched to a gene: 5. CDR1 is SNHLY and CDR2 is FYNNEI in the germline V gene. The length of the CDR3 is 15 residues. The whole variable domain, remainder taken from reference TRBV2 and TRBJ2-7, is EPEVTQTPSHQVTQMGQEVILRCVPISNHLYFYWYRQILGQKVEFLVSFYNNEISEKSEIFDDQFSVERPDGSNFTLKIRSTKLEDSAMYFCASSEVRGQGYEQYFGPGTRLTVT.

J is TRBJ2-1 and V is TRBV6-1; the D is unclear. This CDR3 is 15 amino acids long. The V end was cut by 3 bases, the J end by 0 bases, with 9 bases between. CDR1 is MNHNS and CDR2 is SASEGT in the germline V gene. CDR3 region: CASSDSGPSYNEQFF. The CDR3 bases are TGTGCCAGCAGTGACTCGGGTCCCTCCTACAATGAGCAGTTCTTC.

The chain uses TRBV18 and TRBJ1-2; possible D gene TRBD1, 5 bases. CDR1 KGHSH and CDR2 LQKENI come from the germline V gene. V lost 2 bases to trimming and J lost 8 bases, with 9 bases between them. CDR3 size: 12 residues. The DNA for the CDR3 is TGTGCCAGCTCACCATCGGGGGAAGGCTACACCTTC. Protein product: CASSPSGEGYTF.